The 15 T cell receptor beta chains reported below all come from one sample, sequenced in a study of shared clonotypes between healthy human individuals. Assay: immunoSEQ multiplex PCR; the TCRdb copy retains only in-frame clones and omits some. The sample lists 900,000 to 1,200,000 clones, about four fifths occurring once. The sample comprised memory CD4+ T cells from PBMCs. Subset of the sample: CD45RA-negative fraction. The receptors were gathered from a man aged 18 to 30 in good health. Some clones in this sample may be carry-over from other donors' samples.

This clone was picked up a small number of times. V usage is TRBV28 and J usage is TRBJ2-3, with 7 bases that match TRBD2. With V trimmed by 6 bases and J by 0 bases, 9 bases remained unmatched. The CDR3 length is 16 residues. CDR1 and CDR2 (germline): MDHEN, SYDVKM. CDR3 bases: TGTGCCAGCAGGACCCTGAGCGGGAATAGCACAGATACGCAGTATTTT. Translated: CASRTLSGNSTDTQYF.

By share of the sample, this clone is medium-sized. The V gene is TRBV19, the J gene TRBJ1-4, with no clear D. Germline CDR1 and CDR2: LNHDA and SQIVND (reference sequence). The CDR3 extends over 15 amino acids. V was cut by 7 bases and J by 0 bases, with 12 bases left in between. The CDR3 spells CASTPRRATNEKLFF. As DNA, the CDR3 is TGTGCCAGTACCCCCAGGCGTGCAACTAATGAAAAACTGTTTTTT.

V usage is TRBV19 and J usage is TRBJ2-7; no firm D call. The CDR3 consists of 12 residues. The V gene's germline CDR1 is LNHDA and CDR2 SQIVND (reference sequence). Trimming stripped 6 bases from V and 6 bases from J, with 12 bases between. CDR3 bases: TGTGCCAGTAGCCCCGGGCGCGGCGAGCAGTACTTC. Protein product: CASSPGRGEQYF. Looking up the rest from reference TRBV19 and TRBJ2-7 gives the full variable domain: DGGITQSPKYLFRKEGQNVTLSCEQNLNHDAMYWYRQDPGQGLRLIYYSQIVNDFQKGDIAEGYSVSREKKESFPLTVTSAQKNPTAFYLCASSPGRGEQYFGPGTRLTVT.

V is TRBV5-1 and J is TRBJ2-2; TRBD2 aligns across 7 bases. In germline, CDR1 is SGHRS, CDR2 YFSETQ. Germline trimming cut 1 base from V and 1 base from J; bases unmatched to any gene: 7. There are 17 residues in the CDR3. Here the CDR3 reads CASSLWAASGNTGELFF. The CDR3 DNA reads TGCGCCAGCAGCTTGTGGGCGGCTAGCGGGAACACCGGGGAGCTGTTTTTT.

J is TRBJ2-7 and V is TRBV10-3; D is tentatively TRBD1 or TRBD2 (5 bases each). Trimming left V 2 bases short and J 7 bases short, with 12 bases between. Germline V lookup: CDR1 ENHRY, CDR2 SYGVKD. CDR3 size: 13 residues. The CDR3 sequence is CAISEGAGGEQYF. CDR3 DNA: TGTGCCATCAGTGAGGGGGCCGGCGGGGAGCAGTACTTC.

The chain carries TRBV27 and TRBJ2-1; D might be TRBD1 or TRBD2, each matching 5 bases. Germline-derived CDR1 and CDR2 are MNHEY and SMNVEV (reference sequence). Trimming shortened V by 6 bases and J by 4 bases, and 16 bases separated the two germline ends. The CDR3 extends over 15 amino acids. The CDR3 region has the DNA TGTGCCAGCAGGAATTACGGGGCGGGTTACAATGAGCAGTTCTTC. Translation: CASRNYGAGYNEQFF.

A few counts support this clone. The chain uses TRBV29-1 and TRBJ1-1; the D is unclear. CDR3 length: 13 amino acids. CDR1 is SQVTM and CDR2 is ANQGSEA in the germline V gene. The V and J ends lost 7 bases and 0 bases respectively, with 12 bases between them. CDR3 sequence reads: CSAGTGMNTEAFF. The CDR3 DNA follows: TGCAGCGCCGGAACGGGCATGAACACTGAAGCTTTCTTT.

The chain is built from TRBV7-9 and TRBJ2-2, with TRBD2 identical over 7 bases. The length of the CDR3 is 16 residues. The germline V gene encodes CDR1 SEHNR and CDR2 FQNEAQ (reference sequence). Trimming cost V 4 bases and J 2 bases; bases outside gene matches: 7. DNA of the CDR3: TGTGCCAGCAGCTCTCGGGCTAGCGGAAACACCGGGGAGCTGTTTTTT. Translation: CASSSRASGNTGELFF.

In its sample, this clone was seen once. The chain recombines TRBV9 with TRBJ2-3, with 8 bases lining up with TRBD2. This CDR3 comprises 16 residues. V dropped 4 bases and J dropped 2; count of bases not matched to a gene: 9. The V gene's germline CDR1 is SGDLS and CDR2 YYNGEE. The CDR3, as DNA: TGTGCCAGCAGCCCACATACAGCGGGAGTCACAGATACGCAGTATTTT. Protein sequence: CASSPHTAGVTDTQYF.

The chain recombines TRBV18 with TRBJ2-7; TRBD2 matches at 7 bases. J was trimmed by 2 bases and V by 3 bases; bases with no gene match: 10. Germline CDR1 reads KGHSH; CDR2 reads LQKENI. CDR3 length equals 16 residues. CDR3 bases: TGTGCCAGCTCACCCATCGGGACGGGGGGTCCCTACGAGCAGTACTTC. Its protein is CASSPIGTGGPYEQYF.

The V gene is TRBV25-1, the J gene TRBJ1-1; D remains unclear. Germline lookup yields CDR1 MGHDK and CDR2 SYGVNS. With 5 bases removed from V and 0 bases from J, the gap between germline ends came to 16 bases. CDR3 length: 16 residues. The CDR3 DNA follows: TGTGCCAGCAGTCCTTGGACGAGGGCTCTGAACACTGAAGCTTTCTTT. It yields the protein CASSPWTRALNTEAFF. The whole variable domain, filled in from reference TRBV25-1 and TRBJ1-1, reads EADIYQTPRYLVIGTGKKITLECSQTMGHDKMYWYQQDPGMELHLIHYSYGVNSTEKGDLSSESTVSRIRTEHFPLTLESARPSHTSQYLCASSPWTRALNTEAFFGQGTRLTVV.

CDR3 sequence reads: CASRKRGGDYGYTF. CDR3 nucleotides: TGTGCCAGCAGAAAAAGAGGGGGTGACTATGGCTACACCTTC. The chain couples TRBV27 to TRBJ1-2; D possibly corresponds to TRBD1 (6 bases). The germline gives CDR1 MNHEY, CDR2 SMNVEV (reference sequence). This CDR3 is built from 14 residues. V dropped 6 bases and J dropped 3 bases, with 14 bases sitting between them.

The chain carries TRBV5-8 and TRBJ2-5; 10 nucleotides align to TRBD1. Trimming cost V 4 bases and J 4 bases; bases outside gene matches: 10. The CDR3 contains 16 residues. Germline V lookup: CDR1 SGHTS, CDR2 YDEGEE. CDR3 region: CASSRQGAFVGETQYF. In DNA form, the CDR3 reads TGTGCCAGCAGCCGACAGGGGGCATTCGTCGGAGAGACCCAGTACTTC.

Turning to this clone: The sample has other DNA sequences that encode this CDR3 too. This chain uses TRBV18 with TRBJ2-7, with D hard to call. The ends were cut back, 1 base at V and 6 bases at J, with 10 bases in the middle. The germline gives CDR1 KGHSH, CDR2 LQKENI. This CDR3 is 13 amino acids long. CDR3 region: CASSPLLRGEQYF. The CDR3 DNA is TGTGCCAGCTCACCACTCCTCCGCGGCGAGCAGTACTTC.

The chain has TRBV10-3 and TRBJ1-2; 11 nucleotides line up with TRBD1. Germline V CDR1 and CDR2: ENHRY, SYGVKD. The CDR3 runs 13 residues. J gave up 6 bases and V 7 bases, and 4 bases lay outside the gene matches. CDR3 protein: CAITRDRGDGYTF. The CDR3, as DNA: TGTGCCATCACTAGGGACAGGGGGGATGGCTACACCTTC.